The 23 T cell receptor beta chains presented below share a single source sample, sequenced in a study of blood T cell repertoires in COVID-19. Repertoires were generated with immunoSEQ multiplex PCR, while TCRdb's copy carries only in-frame clones and drops some. The table lists some 85,000 clones, around 80% of them singletons. Material for sequencing was peripheral blood. These TCRs come from a woman of 80 years or more with active or convalescent COVID-19.

The genes are TRBV28 and TRBJ1-1; D might be TRBD1 (5 bases). Germline loops: CDR1 MDHEN, CDR2 SYDVKM. The CDR3 sequence is 13 residues long. Trimming left V 6 bases short and J 0 bases short, with 8 bases between. CDR3 DNA: TGTGCCAGCAGCATGACAGTGAACACTGAAGCTTTCTTT. It is translated as CASSMTVNTEAFF. Using reference TRBV28 and TRBJ1-1 for the parts outside the CDR3, the full variable domain is DVKVTQSSRYLVKRTGEKVFLECVQDMDHENMFWYRQDPGLGLRLIYFSYDVKMKEKGDIPEGYSVSREKKERFSLILESASTNQTSMYLCASSMTVNTEAFFGQGTRLTVV.

The rearrangement uses TRBV6-2 or TRBV6-3 and TRBJ1-1, with no clear D. The CDR3 runs 13 residues. Trimming took 3 bases from V and 4 from J, leaving 9 bases between them. Per the germline V gene, CDR1 is MNHEY and CDR2 is SVGEGT. The CDR3 protein is CASSYPGGTEAFF. CDR3 DNA sequence: TGTGCCAGCAGTTATCCGGGTGGCACTGAAGCTTTCTTT.

V is TRBV7-2 and J is TRBJ2-5; D possibly corresponds to TRBD2 (6 bases). Trimming removed 4 bases at V and 0 bases at J, with 9 bases between. The CDR3 contains 14 residues. Germline lookup yields CDR1 SGHTA and CDR2 FQGNSA. CDR3 region: CASSSGGYQETQYF. Written as DNA, the CDR3 is TGTGCCAGCAGCTCTGGGGGGTACCAAGAGACCCAGTACTTC. Based on the CDR3 plus reference TRBV7-2 and TRBJ2-5, the full variable domain is GAGVSQSPSNKVTEKGKDVELRCDPISGHTALYWYRQSLGQGLEFLIYFQGNSAPDKSGLPSDRFSAERTGGSVSTLTIQRTQQEDSAVYLCASSSGGYQETQYFGPGTRLLVL.

The V call is TRBV5-8, the J call TRBJ1-3, with unresolved D. There are 12 residues in the CDR3. Per germline, CDR1 SGHTS and CDR2 YDEGEE. Trimming took off 2 bases at V and 3 bases at J, with 3 bases between the two ends. CDR3 protein: CASSFGGNTIYF. The CDR3 DNA reads TGTGCCAGCAGCTTCGGTGGAAACACCATATATTTT.

This sequence joins TRBV5-1 and TRBJ1-6, with a possible D match to TRBD1 (6 bases). The CDR3 extends over 15 amino acids. Germline CDR1 and CDR2: SGHRS and YFSETQ. The germline V and J ends were trimmed by 7 bases and 5 bases, with 16 bases remaining between them. The CDR3: CASSLGAGDNSPLHF. DNA of the CDR3: TGCGCCAGCTCCCTTGGGGCAGGGGATAATTCACCCCTCCACTTT.

The V call is TRBV28, the J call TRBJ1-1, with D uncertain. CDR1 is MDHEN and CDR2 is SYDVKM in the germline V gene. V gave up 7 bases and J gave up 0 bases, with 6 bases separating them. This CDR3 has 12 residues. The CDR3 DNA sequence: TGTGCCAGCATTTCAATGAACACTGAAGCTTTCTTT. Encoded protein: CASISMNTEAFF.

This chain uses TRBV7-2 with TRBJ2-7; D ambiguous. V shed 0 bases and J shed 2 bases, with 8 bases lying between them. Germline V gene data show CDR1 as SGHTA and CDR2 as FQGNSA. CDR3 length equals 14 residues. The CDR3 DNA sequence: TGTGCCAGCAGCTTAGCGGGCAGTCCCTACGAGCAGTACTTC. It translates to CASSLAGSPYEQYF.

CDR3 loop: CAINAGQGTSPLHF. In DNA form, the CDR3 reads TGTGCCATCAATGCCGGACAGGGAACTTCACCCCTCCACTTT. V gene TRBV10-3 combines with J gene TRBJ1-6, with 8 bases fitting TRBD1. The germline CDR1 and CDR2 sequences are ENHRY and SYGVKD. The J segment lost 9 bases and the V segment lost 7 bases, leaving 8 bases of the junction unmatched. The CDR3 is made up of 14 amino acids.

This sequence joins TRBV5-1 and TRBJ2-7, with 10 nucleotides matching TRBD1. The V gene end was trimmed by 4 bases and the J gene end by 1 base; junction bases not matched to a gene: 5. This CDR3 spans 15 amino acids. Germline CDR1 and CDR2: SGHRS and YFSETQ. This chain's CDR3 is CASSIGQGESYEQYF. CDR3 sequence (DNA): TGCGCCAGCAGCATTGGACAGGGGGAATCCTACGAGCAGTACTTC.

The chain uses TRBV2 and TRBJ2-1; D gene ambiguous. V dropped 4 bases and J dropped 5 bases, with 9 bases sitting between them. This CDR3 has 13 residues. Germline CDR1 SNHLY, CDR2 FYNNEI. The CDR3 sequence is CASSAAENNEQFF. The CDR3 bases are TGTGCCAGCAGTGCCGCAGAAAACAATGAGCAGTTCTTC.

The chain carries TRBV19 and TRBJ1-1; D possibly corresponds to TRBD1 (6 bases). The CDR3 loop spans 17 amino acids. Trimming left V 5 bases short and J 0 bases short, with 19 bases between. Germline CDR1 and CDR2: LNHDA and SQIVND (reference sequence). CDR3 sequence: CASSPHDRWGVNTEAFF. CDR3 bases: TGTGCCAGTAGTCCTCACGACAGGTGGGGTGTGAACACTGAAGCTTTCTTT. The variable domain in full, with the rest retrieved from reference TRBV19 and TRBJ1-1, is DGGITQSPKYLFRKEGQNVTLSCEQNLNHDAMYWYRQDPGQGLRLIYYSQIVNDFQKGDIAEGYSVSREKKESFPLTVTSAQKNPTAFYLCASSPHDRWGVNTEAFFGQGTRLTVV.

The rearrangement joins TRBV10-3 to TRBJ2-1; D perhaps matches TRBD2 (6 bases). The CDR3 has 17 residues. The V and J ends lost 4 bases and 5 bases respectively, with 21 bases between them. Germline V gene sequence: CDR1 ENHRY, CDR2 SYGVKD. CDR3 region: CAISGPQAGLGDNEQFF. In DNA form, the CDR3 reads TGTGCCATCAGTGGGCCTCAGGCGGGGCTCGGCGACAATGAGCAGTTCTTC.

The gene calls are TRBV28 and TRBJ1-1, with 7 nucleotides matching TRBD1. In germline, CDR1 is MDHEN, CDR2 SYDVKM. With V trimmed by 7 bases and J by 8 bases, 13 bases remained unmatched. This CDR3 comprises 14 residues. The CDR3 is CASIPGQLTLEAFF. In nucleotides, the CDR3 is TGTGCCAGCATCCCGGGACAGCTGACCTTAGAAGCTTTCTTT.

V and J are TRBV6-1 and TRBJ2-2; tentative D call: TRBD1 (5 bases). V lost 3 bases to trimming and J lost 6 bases, with 17 bases between them. Germline CDR1 and CDR2: MNHNS and SASEGT. The CDR3 totals 16 residues. The CDR3 protein is CASSDLAGYNAGELFF. Written as DNA, the CDR3 is TGTGCCAGCAGTGATTTGGCAGGGTATAATGCCGGGGAGCTGTTTTTT.

The gene calls are TRBV19 and TRBJ1-3, with a weak D call TRBD1 (5 bases). Germline values: CDR1 LNHDA, CDR2 SQIVND (reference sequence). There are 14 residues in the CDR3. Trimming pared 5 bases from V and 2 bases from J, leaving 10 bases between. CDR3 sequence: CASSVTATGNTIYF. In DNA, the CDR3 is TGTGCCAGTAGTGTGACAGCAACTGGAAACACCATATATTTT.

The V call is TRBV12-5, the J call TRBJ1-1; 7 positions match TRBD1. This CDR3 is built from 13 residues. V shed 0 bases and J 5 bases; nucleotides not matched to a gene: 0. Per the germline V gene, CDR1 is LGHNT and CDR2 is FRNRAP. Written as DNA, the CDR3 is TGTGCTAGTGGTTTGGTGGGACAGACTGAAGCTTTCTTT. It specifies CASGLVGQTEAFF.

V and J are TRBV30 and TRBJ1-1; maybe TRBD1 (5 bases). The germline V gene encodes CDR1 GTSNPN and CDR2 SVGIG (reference sequence). This CDR3 has 14 amino acids. The germline V and J ends were trimmed by 2 bases and 4 bases, with 14 bases remaining between them. In DNA form, the CDR3 reads TGTGCCTGGAGTCCAGGGTGGAGGGGCACTGAAGCTTTCTTT. Its protein product is CAWSPGWRGTEAFF.

This chain connects TRBV7-2 to TRBJ1-2; a possible D gene is TRBD1 (6 bases). CDR3 length: 14 residues. Germline loops: CDR1 SGHTA, CDR2 FQGNSA. V gave up 5 bases and J gave up 5 bases, with 15 bases separating them. The CDR3 loop reads CASSQSRGRYGYTF. The CDR3 region has the DNA TGTGCCAGCAGCCAATCCAGGGGCCGATATGGCTACACCTTC.

V gene TRBV9 combines with J gene TRBJ2-3; TRBD1 matches at 8 bases. Per germline, CDR1 SGDLS and CDR2 YYNGEE. With V trimmed by 3 bases and J by 1 base, 4 bases remained unmatched. The CDR3 loop spans 15 amino acids. Written as DNA, the CDR3 is TGTGCCAGCAGCGCGTCAGGGGGCGGCACAGATACGCAGTATTTT. Translating it yields CASSASGGGTDTQYF.

This chain uses TRBV6-2 or TRBV6-3 with TRBJ1-1; D is ambiguous. Trimming pared 5 bases from V and 5 bases from J, leaving 15 bases between. Germline CDR1 is MNHEY and CDR2 is SVGEGT. The CDR3 is 14 amino acids. The CDR3 sequence is CASSTPSERTEAFF. The CDR3 bases are TGTGCCAGCAGTACCCCCTCTGAGCGGACTGAAGCTTTCTTT.

The chain combines TRBV6-6 with TRBJ2-7, with D perhaps TRBD1 (6 bases). Trimming took 8 bases from V and 2 from J, leaving 13 bases between them. There are 13 residues in the CDR3. CDR1 and CDR2 from the germline V gene are MNHNY and SVGAGI (reference sequence). The CDR3 region has the DNA TGTGCCAGCGGGCAACAGGGACCCTACGAGCAGTACTTC. Protein sequence: CASGQQGPYEQYF.

The rearrangement links TRBV3-1 (or the pseudogene TRBV3-2) to TRBJ1-4; weak D call: TRBD1 (6 bases). Germline CDR1 reads LGHDT; CDR2 reads YNNKEL (reference sequence). CDR3 length: 16 residues. Trimming removed 0 bases at V and 4 bases at J, with 12 bases between. DNA of the CDR3: TGTGCCAGCAGCCAAGAAAGGGCAGGGGATAATGAAAAACTGTTTTTT. Translation: CASSQERAGDNEKLFF.

The CDR3 loop reads CASSLGTGVSEQYF. CDR3 DNA sequence: TGTGCCAGCAGCTTAGGGACAGGGGTTTCCGAGCAGTACTTC. The chain has TRBV11-2 and TRBJ2-7; 9 bases agree with TRBD1. This CDR3 is 14 amino acids long. The V gene's germline CDR1 is SGHAT and CDR2 FQNNGV. V was clipped by 1 base and J by 6 bases; unmatched bases: 4.